This is a list of T cell receptor beta chains from one sample in a study of blood T cells in healthy people across ages. TCRdb re-called the 5' RACE reads with MiXCR, one entry per CDR3 protein. Found here are just under 750,000 distinct CDR3 sequences, 20% to 25% of them singletons; the top ten hold around a fifth. The sequencing input was blood. The origin of the receptors is a man aged 70-80 years in good health. Each CDR3 is given with its conserved first and last residue. D genes are given only for firm matches. Part of the rows lack a size; the others show once, few, many or a class for expanded clones.

j_gene,abundance,v_gene,d_gene,CDR3nt,CDR3aa
TRBJ2-5,.,TRBV12-3/TRBV12-4,TRBD2,TGTGCCAGCAGTGATAATAGCGGGGGGGCAGAGACCCAGTACTTC,CASSDNSGGAETQYF
TRBJ2-3,few,TRBV7-2,TRBD2,TGTGCCAGCAGCTTAATGAGCGGGAGGGCCGGGGGTGCAGATACGCAGTATTTT,CASSLMSGRAGGADTQYF
TRBJ2-1,.,TRBV15,.,TGTGCCACCAGCGCAGATAGCGAGCAGTTCTTC,CATSADSEQFF
TRBJ1-2,.,TRBV20-1,.,TGCAGTGCTAGAGATCGGGGGCTTGGCTACACCTTC,CSARDRGLGYTF
TRBJ1-4,many,TRBV5-1,.,TGCGCCAGCAGCTTGAGGGAGGGGAAACTGTTTTTT,CASSLREGKLFF
TRBJ2-1,.,TRBV4-2,TRBD2,TGTGCCAGCAGCCAAGAGTTAAGGACTAGATACAATGAGCAGTTCTTC,CASSQELRTRYNEQFF
TRBJ1-2,few,TRBV7-9,.,TGTGCCAGCAGCTCTCTTATCTCCGGGACTAACTATGGCTACACCTTC,CASSSLISGTNYGYTF
TRBJ1-4,many,TRBV5-1,TRBD1,TGCGCCAGCAGCTTCGGACAGGGAAATGAAAAACTGTTTTTT,CASSFGQGNEKLFF
TRBJ2-1,.,TRBV14,TRBD2,TGTGCCAGCAGCCAAATCCTGACTAGCGGGAACAATGAGCAGTTCTTC,CASSQILTSGNNEQFF
TRBJ1-4,many,TRBV20-1,TRBD1,TGCAGTGCTAAAGACAGGGGTTTGGGTGAAAAACTGTTTTTT,CSAKDRGLGEKLFF
TRBJ1-1,few,TRBV4-1,TRBD1,TGCGCCAGCAGCCAAGCCCCGACAGGGATGAACACTGAAGCTTTCTTT,CASSQAPTGMNTEAFF
TRBJ2-3,.,TRBV5-1,.,TGCGCCAGCAGCTACAATTCAGATACGCAGTATTTT,CASSYNSDTQYF
TRBJ2-7,few,TRBV3-1,TRBD2,TGTGCCAGCAGCCAAGATAACCGGGGGGGACTCGAGCAGTACTTC,CASSQDNRGGLEQYF
TRBJ1-5,few,TRBV20-1,.,TGCAGTGCTAACCTCGGGTTTCTCAATCAGCCCCAGCATTTT,CSANLGFLNQPQHF
TRBJ2-5,.,TRBV29-1,TRBD2,TGCAGCGCGAAGGGCGGGGGGCAAACCCAGTACTTC,CSAKGGGQTQYF
TRBJ2-5,.,TRBV7-2,.,TGTGCCAGCAGCTTAATACCCAGTACACAAGAGACCCAGTACTTC,CASSLIPSTQETQYF
TRBJ2-2,few,TRBV6-4,.,TGTGCCAGCAGTGACTCCGACTCCGGGGAGCTGTTTTTT,CASSDSDSGELFF
TRBJ2-1,.,TRBV4-3,.,TGCGCCAGCAGCCAAGATAAACGGGACCAGTTCTTC,CASSQDKRDQFF
TRBJ2-3,.,TRBV6-5,TRBD2,TGTGCCAGCAGCCCTTTTAGACTAGCGGGGGCAGATACGCAGTATTTT,CASSPFRLAGADTQYF
TRBJ2-2,.,TRBV6-5,TRBD1,TGTGCCAGCAGAAGGACAGGGACCGGGGAGCTGTTTTTT,CASRRTGTGELFF
TRBJ2-6,few,TRBV24-1,.,TGTGCCACCAGCGGATTTACCGGGGCCAACGTCCTGACTTTC,CATSGFTGANVLTF
TRBJ2-7,.,TRBV6-1,.,TGTGCCAGCAGTGATGACAGACGTAGGCAGTACTTC,CASSDDRRRQYF
TRBJ2-3,.,TRBV9,.,TGTGCCAGCTCACCGGAGGGCCAGTTCACAGATACGCAGTATTTT,CASSPEGQFTDTQYF
TRBJ2-1,few,TRBV6-2/TRBV6-3,.,TGTGCCAGCAGTTACTCGTTTGCGGGGCTATCCTACAATGAGCAGTTCTTC,CASSYSFAGLSYNEQFF
TRBJ2-2,many,TRBV29-1,.,TGCAGCGGGGCTAAGGGACCCGACACCGGGGAGCTGTTTTTT,CSGAKGPDTGELFF
TRBJ1-1,few,TRBV20-1,TRBD1,TGCAGTGCTAGAGTTCCCCCGGGACAGCTAAACACTGAAGCTTTCTTT,CSARVPPGQLNTEAFF
TRBJ2-3,.,TRBV5-1,.,TGCGCCAGCAGCTTGGGTGACTTGACAGATACGCAGTATTTT,CASSLGDLTDTQYF
TRBJ2-2,many,TRBV2,TRBD2,TGTGCCAGCAATATAGCGGGAGGGCCGAACACCGGGGAGCTGTTTTTT,CASNIAGGPNTGELFF
TRBJ1-6,few,TRBV5-1,TRBD1,TGCGCCAGCAGCCCGACGACAGGGGGTACGAATTCACCCCTCCACTTT,CASSPTTGGTNSPLHF
TRBJ2-2,few,TRBV2,.,TGTGCCAGCAGCTCCCGGTCGGGGAAGAACACCGGGGAGCTGTTTTTT,CASSSRSGKNTGELFF
TRBJ1-3,.,TRBV20-1,.,TGCAGTGCTAGAGGACAGGATGGAAACACCATATATTTT,CSARGQDGNTIYF
TRBJ1-3,.,TRBV6-5,.,TGTGCCAGCAGTTCGAGACGGATCTCTGGAAACACCATATATTTT,CASSSRRISGNTIYF
TRBJ2-4,few,TRBV19,TRBD2,TGTGCCAGTAACCCTAGCGGGAGGGAAAACATTCAGTACTTC,CASNPSGRENIQYF
TRBJ2-3,.,TRBV18,TRBD1,TGTGCCAGCTCACAACAGGGGAGAGAGCAGTATTTT,CASSQQGREQYF
TRBJ2-3,.,TRBV24-1,.,TGTGCCAGTAGGACCCGGGACCCGTTCACAGATACGCAGTATTTT,CASRTRDPFTDTQYF
TRBJ1-1,few,TRBV5-1,.,TGCGCCAGCAGCGTAGGCCGTGGAGGGCAGAACACTGAAGCTTTCTTT,CASSVGRGGQNTEAFF
TRBJ2-1,few,TRBV24-1,TRBD1,TGTGCCACCAGCAACAGGGGTTACAATGAGCAGTTCTTC,CATSNRGYNEQFF
TRBJ2-5,few,TRBV14,.,TGTGCCAGCAGCCAAGGGGTAGCCGCGGAGACCCAGTACTTC,CASSQGVAAETQYF
TRBJ1-1,.,TRBV5-1,TRBD1,TGCGCCAGCAGCTTGGGCCCCCAGGGGGCAGGCACTGAAGCTTTCTTT,CASSLGPQGAGTEAFF
TRBJ1-1,.,TRBV7-9,.,TGTGCCAGCAGCTTAGGTGAAGGGTTGAACACTGAAGCTTTCTTT,CASSLGEGLNTEAFF
TRBJ2-1,few,TRBV7-9,.,TGTGCCAGCAGCCCCCACGGGACGCTATACAATGAGCAGTTCTTC,CASSPHGTLYNEQFF
TRBJ1-4,once,TRBV20-1,TRBD1,TGCAGTGCTAGAGATCAGACAGGGTTCTTATCAACTAATGAAAAACTGTTTTTT,CSARDQTGFLSTNEKLFF
TRBJ1-4,few,TRBV20-1,.,TGCAGTGCTAGAGATCGGTCGGGGAATTTTGAAAAACTGTTTTTT,CSARDRSGNFEKLFF
TRBJ2-1,few,TRBV20-1,.,TGCAGTGCCAGCCCACCCAGCTCCTACAATGAGCAGTTCTTC,CSASPPSSYNEQFF
TRBJ1-3,few,TRBV7-2,.,TGTGCCAGCAGCTTAGATATGAGGGGCACCATATATTTT,CASSLDMRGTIYF
TRBJ1-4,.,TRBV3-1,.,TGTGCCAGCAGCCTCGTCGGGGCATCTAATGAAAAACTGTTTTTT,CASSLVGASNEKLFF
TRBJ1-1,.,TRBV12-3/TRBV12-4,.,TGTGCCAGCAGTTTCGCCCGGCCCACTGAAGCTTTCTTT,CASSFARPTEAFF
TRBJ1-5,few,TRBV3-1,.,TGTGCCAGCAGCCGCCCCCTAGGGCCCCAGCATTTT,CASSRPLGPQHF
TRBJ2-1,.,TRBV3-1,.,TGTGCCAGCAGCCAAGATGGCGGCGGCTCCTACAATGAGCAGTTCTTC,CASSQDGGGSYNEQFF
TRBJ1-2,few,TRBV5-1,.,TGCGCCAGCAGCTTGCGCTACCGGGACGACTATGGCTACACCTTC,CASSLRYRDDYGYTF
TRBJ2-1,few,TRBV20-1,TRBD2,TGCAGTGCTAGAGACCCGGGACTAGCGGGAGATGAGCAGTTCTTC,CSARDPGLAGDEQFF
TRBJ1-1,few,TRBV5-1,.,TGCGCCAGCAGCCTGTACACCCCGGAGAACACTGAAGCTTTCTTT,CASSLYTPENTEAFF
TRBJ2-5,many,TRBV4-3,.,TGCGCCAGCAGCCAGGAACCCTGGGCGGGACAAGAGACCCAGTACTTC,CASSQEPWAGQETQYF
TRBJ1-2,.,TRBV2,.,TGTGCCAGCAGCCCCTCGTGGGATGGCTACACCTTC,CASSPSWDGYTF
TRBJ2-5,.,TRBV21-1,.,TGTGCCAGCAGCGCCCCGGCGTACCAAGAGACCCAGTACTTC,CASSAPAYQETQYF
TRBJ2-3,.,TRBV7-3,TRBD2,TGTGCCAGCAGCTACACCGGGACTAGCGGGAGTCGGTCAGATACGCAGTATTTT,CASSYTGTSGSRSDTQYF
TRBJ2-1,.,TRBV29-1,TRBD2,TGCAGCGTTCAACGACTAGCGGGAGTCAATGAGCAGTTCTTC,CSVQRLAGVNEQFF